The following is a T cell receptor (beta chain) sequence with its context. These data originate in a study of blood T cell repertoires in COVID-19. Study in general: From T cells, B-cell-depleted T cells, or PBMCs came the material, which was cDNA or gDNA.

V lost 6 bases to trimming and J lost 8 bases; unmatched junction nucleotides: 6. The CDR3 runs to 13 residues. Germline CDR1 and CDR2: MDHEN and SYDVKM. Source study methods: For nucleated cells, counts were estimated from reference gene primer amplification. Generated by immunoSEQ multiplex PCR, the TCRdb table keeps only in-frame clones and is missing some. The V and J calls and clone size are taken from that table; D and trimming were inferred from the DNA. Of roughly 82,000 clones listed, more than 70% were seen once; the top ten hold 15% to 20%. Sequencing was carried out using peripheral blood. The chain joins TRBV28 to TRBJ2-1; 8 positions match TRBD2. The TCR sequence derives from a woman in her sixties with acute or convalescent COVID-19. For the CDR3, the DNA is TGTGCCAGCAGCCCAGGGACTAGAGATGAGCAGTTCTTC. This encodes CASSPGTRDEQFF.